A selection of T cell receptor beta chains follows, all from one sample in a study of blood T cell repertoires in COVID-19. Clones were sequenced by immunoSEQ multiplex PCR, and TCRdb holds only the in-frame ones, with some missing. The sample consists of 110,000 to 150,000 clones, 65% to 90% of them appearing once. The sample taken for sequencing was peripheral blood. The receptor set was obtained from a man between 60 and 70 years old with active or convalescent COVID-19. Each CDR3 is given with its conserved first and last residue. The D gene is left open where the match is weak. Expanded clones are given a class, and other clones once, few, many or no size at all.

J	length	D	size	V	DNA	CDR3
TRBJ2-5	17	TRBD2	NA	TRBV7-9	TGTGCCAGCAGCTCCGGGACTAGCGGGAGGGCCCAAGAGACCCAGTACTTC	CASSSGTSGRAQETQYF
TRBJ1-5	14	NA	NA	TRBV15	TGTGCCACCAGCAGAGATCCAGGAAATCAGCCCCAGCATTTT	CATSRDPGNQPQHF
TRBJ1-2	13	NA	NA	TRBV12-3/TRBV12-4	TGTGCCAGCACCGAAAGGGGTAACTATGGCTACACCTTC	CASTERGNYGYTF
TRBJ1-1	14	NA	NA	TRBV2	TGTGCCAGCAGTGAGGGGGGAGAGAACACTGAAGCTTTCTTT	CASSEGGENTEAFF
TRBJ1-1	13	NA	few	TRBV6-5	TGTGCCAGTAGGAGCACGTTGAACACTGAAGCTTTCTTT	CASRSTLNTEAFF
TRBJ2-1	14	TRBD1	NA	TRBV27	TGTGCCAGCAATCCGACAGGGTATACAAATGAGCAGTTCTTC	CASNPTGYTNEQFF
TRBJ2-2	18	TRBD2	NA	TRBV27	TGTGCCAGCACAGCCCCGGGACTAGCGTACGCGAACACCGGGGAGCTGTTTTTT	CASTAPGLAYANTGELFF
TRBJ1-6	15	NA	NA	TRBV11-3	TGTGCCAGCAGCTTACTACAGGGCATGGGTTCACCCCTCCACTTT	CASSLLQGMGSPLHF
TRBJ2-5	14	NA	NA	TRBV24-1	TGTGCCACCAGTGATGCGGCGGACCAAGAGACCCAGTACTTC	CATSDAADQETQYF
TRBJ1-1	15	NA	NA	TRBV6-5	TGTGCCAGCAGTTACTCCTGGCAAATGAACACTGAAGCTTTCTTT	CASSYSWQMNTEAFF
TRBJ2-7	14	NA	NA	TRBV27	TGTGCCAGCAGTTTCGACCTCGAAGGGGTCGAGCAGTACTTC	CASSFDLEGVEQYF
TRBJ2-5	16	TRBD2	NA	TRBV5-6	TGTGCCAGCAGCTTGTGGGGGACTAGCGGGAGTGGGACCCAGTACTTC	CASSLWGTSGSGTQYF
TRBJ2-5	12	NA	NA	TRBV12-3/TRBV12-4	TGTGCCAGGGGGACAAATCAAGAGACCCAGTACTTC	CARGTNQETQYF
TRBJ1-1	14	NA	NA	TRBV19	TGTGCCAGTAGTATTCCCCCATTGAACACTGAAGCTTTCTTT	CASSIPPLNTEAFF
TRBJ1-2	14	NA	NA	TRBV11-3	TGTGCCAGCAGCTTAGACAGGGTGGACTATGGCTACACCTTC	CASSLDRVDYGYTF
TRBJ1-5	17	NA	NA	TRBV30	TGTGCCTGGAGTGCCTTGACAGATCCCTTGGGCAATCAGCCCCAGCATTTT	CAWSALTDPLGNQPQHF
TRBJ1-1	15	TRBD1	NA	TRBV7-9	TGTGCCAGCAGCTCCACAGGGGCGCGAGACACTGAAGCTTTCTTT	CASSSTGARDTEAFF
TRBJ1-1	16	NA	NA	TRBV7-2	TGTGCCAGCAGCTTAGAAACCGGGACACTAAACACTGAAGCTTTCTTT	CASSLETGTLNTEAFF
TRBJ1-2	13	TRBD1	once	TRBV29-1	TGCAGCGTTCCCACCGGGACAGGACTTGGCTACACCTTC	CSVPTGTGLGYTF
TRBJ1-2	18	TRBD1	NA	TRBV6-2/TRBV6-3	TGTGCCAGCAGTACGGGATCGGGACAGCGCGTTTCTCCTTATGGCTACACCTTC	CASSTGSGQRVSPYGYTF
TRBJ2-2	15	TRBD1	NA	TRBV19	TGTGCCAGTAGTGTGGACAGGGGGGACGGCGGGGAGCTGTTTTTT	CASSVDRGDGGELFF
TRBJ2-2	16	NA	NA	TRBV24-1	TGTGCCACCAGTGATTTGGGACAGCGAAACACCGGGGAGCTGTTTTTT	CATSDLGQRNTGELFF
TRBJ2-1	16	NA	NA	TRBV4-3	TGCGCCAGCAGCCAAGAGTCGCGGGTAACCTACAATGAGCAGTTCTTC	CASSQESRVTYNEQFF
TRBJ1-4	14	NA	NA	TRBV5-5	TGTGCCAGCACCGGGGGTGGAGTTGGTGAAAAACTGTTTTTT	CASTGGGVGEKLFF
TRBJ2-5	15	NA	NA	TRBV3-1/TRBV3-2	TGTGCCAGCAGCCAAGATGCGGTGGCCTCGGAGACCCAGTACTTC	CASSQDAVASETQYF
TRBJ2-1	13	TRBD2	NA	TRBV19	TGTGCCAGTAGTATAGATCCGGGGCGGGAGCGGTTCTTC	CASSIDPGRERFF
TRBJ2-1	13	NA	NA	TRBV5-4	TGTGCCAGCAGCTTAACTGCGGGCGATGAGCAGTTCTTC	CASSLTAGDEQFF
TRBJ1-3	13	NA	NA	TRBV29-1	TGCAGCGTTGAAGTAGACTCTGGAAACACCATATATTTT	CSVEVDSGNTIYF
TRBJ1-2	13	TRBD1	once	TRBV10-2	TGCGCCAGCATCCCGGACAGGGAGGACGGCTACACCTTC	CASIPDREDGYTF
TRBJ1-5	12	NA	NA	TRBV25-1	TGTGCCAGCAGTTACAGGAATCAGCCCCAGCATTTT	CASSYRNQPQHF
TRBJ1-1	11	NA	NA	TRBV23-1	TGCGCCAGCAGTCAACAGTTCGGGGCTTTCTTT	CASSQQFGAFF
TRBJ1-5	16	NA	NA	TRBV6-1	TGTGCCAGCAGTGATCGAGCGACAGGTAGCAATCAGCCCCAGCATTTT	CASSDRATGSNQPQHF
TRBJ2-1	12	NA	NA	TRBV27	TGTGCCAGCAGTGCACGGTACAATGAGCAGTTCTTC	CASSARYNEQFF